This TCR beta chain is from a study of blood T cell repertoires in COVID-19. Background on the study: Sample material is recorded as cDNA or gDNA derived from T cells, B-cell-depleted T cells, or PBMCs.

Per the original data handling: Reference gene primer amplification in the assay estimated nucleated cell counts. Assay used: immunoSEQ multiplex PCR; TCRdb lists only in-frame clones, some missing. Clonal size and the V and J genes are those of that table, whereas D and trimming came from the DNA. The sample records tens of thousands of clones, approximately 85% being singletons. The material sequenced was peripheral blood. This TCR derives from a human donor in a cohort sampled during active COVID-19.

The DNA of the CDR3 is TGTGCCAGCAGTTCCACTAGTTTCTCCTACAATGAGCAGTTCTTC. This gives the protein CASSSTSFSYNEQFF. The rearrangement uses TRBV7-9 and TRBJ2-1, with D maybe TRBD2 (5 bases). CDR1 is SEHNR, CDR2 FQNEAQ, per germline (reference sequence). Trimming cost V 6 bases and J 0 bases, with 12 bases left between them. The CDR3 contains 15 residues. Full variable domain (missing parts from reference TRBV7-9 and TRBJ2-1): DTGVSQNPRHKITKRGQNVTFRCDPISEHNRLYWYRQTLGQGPEFLTYFQNEAQLEKSRLLSDRFSAERPKGSFSTLEIQRTEQGDSAMYLCASSSTSFSYNEQFFGPGTRLTVL.